This passage covers 15 T cell receptor beta chains from one sample sequenced in a study of Graves' ophthalmopathy and Graves' hyperthyroidism. RNA transcripts were the source from which TCR beta CDR3 regions were amplified. An initial RT-PCR round employing HTBI primers preceded a second-round multiplex PCR. MiXCR was run by TCRdb on the multiplex PCR reads, yielding one entry per CDR3 protein. The repertoire holds under 250,000 distinct CDR3 sequences, with roughly 29% as singletons. The material sequenced was peripheral blood. These receptor sequences come from a man aged 45-65 years with Graves' ophthalmopathy.

This clonotype has ten or more counts. The chain recombines TRBV20-1 with TRBJ2-3; either TRBD1 or TRBD2 may fit D (6 bases each). The CDR3 runs 12 residues. V gave up 4 bases and J gave up 6 bases, with 11 bases separating them. Germline CDR1 and CDR2: DFQATT and SNEGSKA (reference sequence). For the CDR3, the DNA is TGCAGTGCTATACGAGGGGGGGATACGCAGTATTTT. Amino acid sequence: CSAIRGGDTQYF.

The chain links TRBV11-1 to TRBJ2-7; D unresolved. The CDR3 covers 12 residues. The germline gives CDR1 SGHAT, CDR2 FQDESV (reference sequence). V was cut by 6 bases and J by 1 base, with 7 bases left in between. The CDR3 coding sequence is TGTGCCAGCAGAAATTTGTCCTACGAGCAGTACTTC. Translation: CASRNLSYEQYF.

This chain connects TRBV20-1 to TRBJ2-5; 8 nucleotides agree with TRBD2. Germline V gene lookup returns CDR1 DFQATT and CDR2 SNEGSKA (reference sequence). J lost 2 bases, V lost 6 bases, and 11 bases had no gene match. There are 15 residues in the CDR3. CDR3 nucleotides: TGCAGTGCCACCCCTAGGACGGGAGGGCAAGAGACCCAGTACTTC. It codes for CSATPRTGGQETQYF.

This clonotype has ten or more counts. V is TRBV6-5 and J is TRBJ1-5, with a weak D call TRBD1 (6 bases). V lost 2 bases and J lost 0, with 11 bases in between. The germline V gene encodes CDR1 MNHEY and CDR2 SVGAGI. The CDR3 sequence is 16 residues long. CDR3 loop: CASSYATGHSNQPQHF. DNA for the CDR3: TGTGCCAGCAGTTACGCGACAGGCCATAGCAATCAGCCCCAGCATTTT.

This clonotype has a count of ten or more. The V call is TRBV3-1, the J call TRBJ2-5, with a possible D match to TRBD2 (6 bases). The germline CDR1 and CDR2 sequences are LGHDT and YNNKEL (reference sequence). The CDR3 contains 15 residues. V was shortened by 0 bases and J by 4 bases, with 12 bases between the two germline ends. CDR3 loop: CASSQELVGRETQYF. The CDR3 DNA reads TGTGCCAGCAGCCAAGAACTAGTCGGGAGAGAGACCCAGTACTTC.

This clonotype was counted many times. The gene calls are TRBV6-1 and TRBJ1-5; the D gene is possibly TRBD1 (6 bases). Germline lookup yields CDR1 MNHNS and CDR2 SASEGT. Trimming removed 4 bases from V and 6 bases from J, with 10 bases in between. The CDR3 length is 13 residues. The CDR3 nucleotides read TGTGCCAGCAGTGCCCAACAGGGTCAGCCCCAGCATTTT. Translated, it gives CASSAQQGQPQHF.

Ten or more counts support this clonotype. The chain links TRBV11-2 to TRBJ1-6; D remains unclear. CDR1 and CDR2 from the germline V gene are SGHAT and FQNNGV. This CDR3 has 15 residues. Trimming took 5 bases from V and 0 from J, leaving 8 bases between them. The chain's CDR3 is CASSTRRSYNSPLHF. The CDR3 DNA reads as TGTGCCAGCAGCACGAGACGCTCCTATAATTCACCCCTCCACTTT.

The chain is built from TRBV28 and TRBJ2-7; D is tentatively TRBD1 or TRBD2 (6 bases each). CDR3 length: 13 residues. Germline V lookup: CDR1 MDHEN, CDR2 SYDVKM. V lost 7 bases to trimming and J lost 6 bases, with 16 bases between them. The CDR3 spells CASKKGGKLEQYF. For the CDR3, the DNA is TGTGCCAGCAAGAAAGGGGGGAAACTCGAGCAGTACTTC.

This clonotype was counted ten times or more. The chain is built from TRBV7-6 and TRBJ2-7; 7 bases fit TRBD1. Per the germline V gene, CDR1 is SGHVS and CDR2 is FNYEAQ. The CDR3 consists of 12 residues. J was trimmed by 6 bases and V by 5 bases; bases with no gene match: 4. CDR3 nucleotides: TGTGCCAGCAGCCCGACAGGGACCGAGCAGTACTTC. Amino acid sequence: CASSPTGTEQYF.

This clonotype came up many times. This rearrangement joins TRBV7-2 to TRBJ2-7; TRBD1 aligns across 7 bases. CDR3 length: 14 amino acids. The ends lost 4 bases at V and 2 bases at J; junction bases unmatched: 5. Germline V lookup: CDR1 SGHTA, CDR2 FQGNSA. The CDR3 loop is CASSSRQGAYEQYF. Here the CDR3 DNA reads TGTGCCAGCAGCTCGAGACAGGGCGCCTACGAGCAGTACTTC.

This clonotype was recorded at least ten times. The chain combines TRBV19 with TRBJ2-4, with D maybe TRBD1 (7 bases). Per the germline V gene, CDR1 is LNHDA and CDR2 is SQIVND (reference sequence). With 4 bases removed from V and 0 bases from J, the gap between germline ends came to 13 bases. The CDR3 is 16 residues long. The CDR3 nucleotides read TGTGCCAGTAGTACCCCCAGGGGGGTAGCCAAAAACATTCAGTACTTC. Translation gives CASSTPRGVAKNIQYF.

This clonotype came up many times. The V and J genes are TRBV4-2 and TRBJ2-7, with TRBD2 matching 7 bases. The junction had 8 bases not matched to a gene; V was cut back by 0 bases and J by 6 bases. This CDR3 is built from 15 residues. Germline V gene lookup returns CDR1 LGHNA and CDR2 YNFKEQ. The chain's CDR3 is CASSQEWSGNPEQYF. CDR3 DNA sequence: TGTGCCAGCAGCCAAGAGTGGAGCGGGAACCCCGAGCAGTACTTC.

This clonotype was observed many times. This chain connects TRBV12-3 or TRBV12-4 to TRBJ1-1, with D possibly matching TRBD1 (5 bases). CDR3 length: 13 amino acids. V was trimmed by 4 bases and J by 11 bases, leaving 17 bases between them. In DNA form, the CDR3 reads TGTGCCAGCAGTTCCCAGGGACTATTGTTGGCTTTCTTT. It yields the protein CASSSQGLLLAFF.

The chain employs TRBV11-1 and TRBJ1-4, with D possibly matching TRBD1 (6 bases). CDR1 SGHAT and CDR2 FQDESV come from the germline V gene (reference sequence). Trimming cost V 5 bases and J 0 bases, with 13 bases left between them. The CDR3 sequence is 16 residues long. CDR3: CASSPRTDSTNEKLFF. In DNA form, the CDR3 reads TGTGCCAGCAGCCCCCGGACAGACTCAACTAATGAAAAACTGTTTTTT.

This clonotype was found a few times. The CDR3 DNA sequence: TGTGCCACCAGCGGGGACATTCGATATTATAACTATGGCTACACCTTC. Translated, it gives CATSGDIRYYNYGYTF. The genes are TRBV15 and TRBJ1-2; weak D call: TRBD1 (6 bases). The V gene's germline CDR1 is LNHNV and CDR2 YYDKDF (reference sequence). V lost 5 bases and J lost 1, with 17 bases in between. The CDR3 has 16 residues.